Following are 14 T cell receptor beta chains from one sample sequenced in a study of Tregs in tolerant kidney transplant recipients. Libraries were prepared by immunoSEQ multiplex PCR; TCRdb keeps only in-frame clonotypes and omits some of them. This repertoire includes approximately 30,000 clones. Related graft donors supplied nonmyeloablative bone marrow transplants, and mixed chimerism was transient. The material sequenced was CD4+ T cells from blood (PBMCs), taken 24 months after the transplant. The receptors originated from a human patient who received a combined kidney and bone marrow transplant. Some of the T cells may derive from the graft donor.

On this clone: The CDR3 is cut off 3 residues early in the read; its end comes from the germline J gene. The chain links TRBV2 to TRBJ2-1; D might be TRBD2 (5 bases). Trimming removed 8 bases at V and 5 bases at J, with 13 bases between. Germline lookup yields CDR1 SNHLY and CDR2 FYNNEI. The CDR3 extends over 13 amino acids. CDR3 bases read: TGTGCCAGCCAGAGCCTAGCTAACAATGAG. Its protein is CASQSLANNE. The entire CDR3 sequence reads CASQSLANNEQFF.

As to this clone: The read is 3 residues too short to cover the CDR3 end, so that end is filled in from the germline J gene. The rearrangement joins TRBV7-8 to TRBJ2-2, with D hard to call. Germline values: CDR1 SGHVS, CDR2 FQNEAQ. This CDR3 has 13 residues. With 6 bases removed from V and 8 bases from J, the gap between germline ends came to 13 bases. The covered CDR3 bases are TGTGCCAGCAGAGTTCGGCACGGGGGGGAG. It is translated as CASRVRHGGE. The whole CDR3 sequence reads CASRVRHGGELFF.

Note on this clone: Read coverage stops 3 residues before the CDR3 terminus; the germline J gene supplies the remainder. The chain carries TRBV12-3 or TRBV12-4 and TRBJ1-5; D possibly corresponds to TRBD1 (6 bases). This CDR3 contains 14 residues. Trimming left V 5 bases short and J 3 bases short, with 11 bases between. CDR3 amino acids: CASSHGTNNQPQHF. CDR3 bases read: TGTGCCAGCAGTCACGGGACAAACAATCAGCCC.

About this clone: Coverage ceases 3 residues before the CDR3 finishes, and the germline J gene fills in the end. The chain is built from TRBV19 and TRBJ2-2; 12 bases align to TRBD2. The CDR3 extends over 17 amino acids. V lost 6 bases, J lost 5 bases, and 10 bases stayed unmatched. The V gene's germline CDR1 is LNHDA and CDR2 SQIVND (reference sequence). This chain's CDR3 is CASSRPRLAGVTGELFF. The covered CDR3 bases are TGTGCCAGTAGCCGTCCCCGACTAGCGGGAGTTACCGGGGAG.

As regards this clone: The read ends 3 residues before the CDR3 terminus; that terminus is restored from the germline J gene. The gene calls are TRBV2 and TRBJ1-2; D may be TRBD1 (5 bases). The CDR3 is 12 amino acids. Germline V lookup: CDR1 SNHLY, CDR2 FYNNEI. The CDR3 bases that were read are TGTGCCAGCCATTACGGGACTCAAGGC. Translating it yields CASHYGTQG. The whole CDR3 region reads CASHYGTQGYTF.

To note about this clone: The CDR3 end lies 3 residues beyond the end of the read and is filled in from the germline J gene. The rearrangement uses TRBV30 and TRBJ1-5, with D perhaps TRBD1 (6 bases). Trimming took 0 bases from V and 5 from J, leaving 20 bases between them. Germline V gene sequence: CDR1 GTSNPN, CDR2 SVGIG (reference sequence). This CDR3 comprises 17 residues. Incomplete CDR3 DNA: TGTGCCTGGAGTGTAGGTGGGGCACAGGGCCGGGATCAGCCC. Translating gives CAWSVGGAQGRDQP. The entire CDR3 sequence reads CAWSVGGAQGRDQPQHF.

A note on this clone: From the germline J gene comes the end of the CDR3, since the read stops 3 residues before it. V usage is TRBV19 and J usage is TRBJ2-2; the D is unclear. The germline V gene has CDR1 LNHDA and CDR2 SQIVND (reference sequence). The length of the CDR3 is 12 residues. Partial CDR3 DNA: TGTGCGGCAGCTAGTCGAACCGGGGAG. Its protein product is CAAASRTGE. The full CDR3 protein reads CAAASRTGELFF. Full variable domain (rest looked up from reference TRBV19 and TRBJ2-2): DGGITQSPKYLFRKEGQNVTLSCEQNLNHDAMYWYRQDPGQGLRLIYYSQIVNDFQKGDIAEGYSVSREKKESFPLTVTSAQKNPTAFYLCAAASRTGELFFGEGSRLTVL.

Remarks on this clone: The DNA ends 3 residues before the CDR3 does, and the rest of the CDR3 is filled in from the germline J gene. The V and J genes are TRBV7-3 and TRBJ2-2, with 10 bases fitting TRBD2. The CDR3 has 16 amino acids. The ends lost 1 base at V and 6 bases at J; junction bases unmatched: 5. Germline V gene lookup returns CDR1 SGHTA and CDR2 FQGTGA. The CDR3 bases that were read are TGTGCCAGCAGCTTAATGAGCGGGAGGGCCTCCGGGGAG. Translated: CASSLMSGRASGE. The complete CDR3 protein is CASSLMSGRASGELFF.

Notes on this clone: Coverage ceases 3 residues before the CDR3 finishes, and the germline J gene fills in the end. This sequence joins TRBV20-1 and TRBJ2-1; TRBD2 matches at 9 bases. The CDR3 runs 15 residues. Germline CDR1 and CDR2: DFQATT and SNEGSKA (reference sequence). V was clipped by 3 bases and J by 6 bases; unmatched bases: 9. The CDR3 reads CSARKPGTSINEQFF. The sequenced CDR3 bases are TGCAGTGCTAGGAAACCCGGGACTAGCATCAATGAG.

The CDR3 here is CASMGDTYTGELFF. The sequenced part of the CDR3 DNA is TGTGCCAGCATGGGGGACACCTACACCGGGGAG. The chain employs TRBV2 and TRBJ2-2; a possible D gene is TRBD1 (6 bases). The CDR3 extends 3 residues past the end of the read, so its final part is completed from the germline J gene. Germline assignment: CDR1 SNHLY and CDR2 FYNNEI. V lost 7 bases and J 3 bases, leaving 12 bases between the germline ends. CDR3 size: 14 residues.

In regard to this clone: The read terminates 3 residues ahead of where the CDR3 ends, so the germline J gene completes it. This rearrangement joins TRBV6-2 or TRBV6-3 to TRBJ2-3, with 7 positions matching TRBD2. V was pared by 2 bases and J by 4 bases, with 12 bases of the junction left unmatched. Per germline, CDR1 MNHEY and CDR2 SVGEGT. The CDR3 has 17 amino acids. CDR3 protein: CASSYPSRGRNSDTQYF. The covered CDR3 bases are TGTGCCAGCAGTTACCCTAGCCGCGGGAGAAACTCAGATACG.

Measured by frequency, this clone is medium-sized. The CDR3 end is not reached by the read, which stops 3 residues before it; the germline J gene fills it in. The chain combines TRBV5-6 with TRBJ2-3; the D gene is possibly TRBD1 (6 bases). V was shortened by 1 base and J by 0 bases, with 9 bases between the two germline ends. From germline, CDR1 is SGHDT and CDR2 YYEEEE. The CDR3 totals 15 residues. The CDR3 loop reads CASSLLGASTDTQYF. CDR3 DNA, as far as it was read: TGTGCCAGCAGCTTGCTGGGGGCTAGCACAGATACG. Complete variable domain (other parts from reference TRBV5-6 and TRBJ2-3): DAGVTQSPTHLIKTRGQQVTLRCSPKSGHDTVSWYQQALGQGPQFIFQYYEEEERQRGNFPDRFSGHQFPNYSSELNVNALLLGDSALYLCASSLLGASTDTQYFGPGTRLTVL.

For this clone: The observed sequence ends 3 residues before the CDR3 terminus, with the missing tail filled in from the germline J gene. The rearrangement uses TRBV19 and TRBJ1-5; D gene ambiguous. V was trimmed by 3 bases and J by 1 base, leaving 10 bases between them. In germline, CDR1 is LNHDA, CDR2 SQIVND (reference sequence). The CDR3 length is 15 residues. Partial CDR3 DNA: TGTGCCAGTAGTATGAAGGGTCGGAGCAATCAGCCC. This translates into CASSMKGRSNQP. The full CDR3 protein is CASSMKGRSNQPQHF.

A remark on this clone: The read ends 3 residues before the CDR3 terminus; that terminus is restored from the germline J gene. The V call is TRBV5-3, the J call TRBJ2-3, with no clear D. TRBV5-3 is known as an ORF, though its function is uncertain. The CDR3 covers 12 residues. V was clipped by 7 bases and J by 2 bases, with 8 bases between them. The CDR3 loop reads CAREPYTDTQYF. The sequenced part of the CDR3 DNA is TGTGCCAGAGAGCCTTACACAGATACG.